This is a list of T cell receptor beta chains from one sample in a study of T-cell reconstitution after alpha-beta-depleted transplantation in children. Each CDR3 protein gets one entry after TCRdb re-called the PCR reads with MiXCR. The table records around 370,000 distinct CDR3 sequences, about a sixth of them present only once. Here the sequenced sample was PBMCs, mostly from graft donor cells, taken 360 days after TCRalphabeta/CD19-depleted stem cell transplant. The receptors come from a male patient aged 2 to 9 who had a stem cell transplant for acute lymphoblastic leukemia, so the T cells may come from the graft donor. Each CDR3 is given with its conserved first and last residue. A D gene is named only where the DNA matches it firmly. Rows may omit the clone size; those that give it use once, few, many or a size class.

j_call,clone_size,v_call,d_call,cdr3_aa,cdr3_nt
TRBJ2-7,many,TRBV29-1,TRBD2,CSVEGTSGSYEQYF,TGCAGCGTTGAGGGAACTAGCGGCTCCTACGAGCAGTACTTC
TRBJ2-5,few,TRBV28,TRBD2,CASSRRLAYGQETQYF,TGTGCCAGCAGCAGGAGACTAGCGTACGGACAAGAGACCCAGTACTTC
TRBJ2-1,few,TRBV4-2,.,CASSPKWAQFNEQFF,TGTGCCAGCAGCCCGAAATGGGCGCAGTTCAATGAGCAGTTCTTC
TRBJ2-5,.,TRBV10-3,TRBD2,CAISEGAGGPVETQYF,TGTGCCATCAGTGAGGGAGCGGGAGGGCCTGTTGAGACCCAGTACTTC
TRBJ2-5,.,TRBV11-2,TRBD2,CASSLVREVKETQYF,TGTGCCAGCAGCTTAGTACGGGAGGTAAAGGAGACCCAGTACTTC
TRBJ2-1,.,TRBV7-2,.,CASSIAGVNEQFF,TGTGCCAGCAGCATTGCAGGGGTTAATGAGCAGTTCTTC
TRBJ2-1,.,TRBV20-1,.,CSARGGIARQFF,TGCAGTGCTAGAGGGGGGATAGCGCGCCAGTTCTTC
TRBJ2-7,few,TRBV29-1,TRBD1,CSVLGEGQEHSYEQYF,TGCAGCGTGCTGGGCGAGGGACAGGAACACTCCTACGAGCAGTACTTC
TRBJ1-5,many,TRBV27,.,CASSFLIRQALLVPSLNSNQPQHF,TGTGCCAGCAGTTTCCTCATCCGTCAGGCGCTCCTGGTTCCCAGCCTTAATAGCAATCAGCCCCAGCATTTT
TRBJ2-7,many,TRBV9,.,CASSRDPGYEQYF,TGTGCCAGCAGCCGGGACCCCGGTTACGAGCAGTACTTC
TRBJ1-4,.,TRBV13,.,CASSLGFGHFPEKLFF,TGTGCCAGCAGCTTGGGGTTTGGCCATTTCCCTGAAAAACTGTTTTTT
TRBJ2-5,.,TRBV9,.,CASSAHPEETQYF,TGTGCCAGCAGCGCCCACCCCGAAGAGACCCAGTACTTC
TRBJ1-2,few,TRBV5-1,.,CASSLLGTDFNYGYTF,TGCGCCAGCAGCTTGCTTGGAACAGATTTTAACTATGGCTACACCTTC
TRBJ2-7,.,TRBV28,TRBD1,CASGAGGESYEQYF,TGTGCCAGCGGAGCAGGGGGAGAATCCTACGAGCAGTACTTC
TRBJ1-1,few,TRBV6-5,.,CASSYSTQGSAFF,TGTGCCAGCAGTTACTCGACTCAGGGCTCAGCTTTCTTT
TRBJ2-7,.,TRBV30,.,CAWTPPPGYEQYF,TGTGCCTGGACTCCGCCCCCCGGCTACGAGCAGTACTTC
TRBJ1-1,few,TRBV15,.,CATSREQLKNTEAFF,TGTGCCACCAGCAGAGAACAGCTAAAGAACACTGAAGCTTTCTTT
TRBJ2-5,many,TRBV20-1,TRBD2,CSARDRLSGITSGTQYF,TGCAGTGCTAGAGATCGCCTTAGCGGGATCACGTCAGGGACCCAGTACTTC
TRBJ2-7,few,TRBV11-2,.,CASSGGDPNYEQYF,TGTGCCAGCAGCGGGGGAGACCCAAACTACGAGCAGTACTTC
TRBJ2-4,.,TRBV7-9,.,CASSLVEGTAQLLYF,TGTGCCAGCAGCTTAGTGGAGGGGACAGCTCAACTTCTGTACTTC
TRBJ2-2,.,TRBV7-9,.,CASSPYGSQTGELFF,TGTGCCAGCAGCCCCTATGGATCTCAGACCGGGGAGCTGTTTTTT
TRBJ2-5,.,TRBV5-8,.,CASSLEGFKTQYF,TGTGCCAGCAGCTTGGAGGGCTTTAAGACCCAGTACTTC
TRBJ2-1,many,TRBV4-2,.,CASTSTSYNEQFF,TGTGCCAGCACGAGCACAAGCTACAATGAGCAGTTCTTC
TRBJ2-7,.,TRBV6-4,.,CASSDSAGSYEQYF,TGTGCCAGCAGTGACTCCGCGGGAAGCTACGAGCAGTACTTC
TRBJ2-4,.,TRBV4-1,TRBD2,CASSQESGTSGVGLAKNIQYF,TGCGCCAGCAGCCAAGAATCCGGGACTAGCGGGGTGGGCCTAGCCAAAAACATTCAGTACTTC
TRBJ1-2,once,TRBV29-1,.,CSVAPGAPREGYTF,TGCAGCGTTGCCCCCGGGGCACCCCGAGAGGGCTACACCTTC
TRBJ2-1,few,TRBV5-1,TRBD2,CASSFSTSGKYNEQFF,TGCGCCAGCAGCTTCTCCACTAGCGGAAAATACAATGAGCAGTTCTTC
TRBJ1-1,many,TRBV9,.,CASSVDLAAEAFF,TGTGCCAGCAGCGTAGACCTGGCAGCTGAAGCTTTCTTT
TRBJ2-2,.,TRBV6-5,TRBD1,CASSYVRHTGGFTGELFF,TGTGCCAGCAGTTACGTACGCCACACAGGGGGTTTTACCGGGGAGCTGTTTTTT
TRBJ2-1,few,TRBV20-1,TRBD2,CSASFVGSGDEQFF,TGCAGTGCTAGCTTTGTCGGGAGCGGGGATGAGCAGTTCTTC
TRBJ2-2,few,TRBV25-1,TRBD2,CASGGLAGVGELFF,TGTGCCAGCGGGGGACTAGCGGGAGTCGGGGAGCTGTTTTTT
TRBJ2-5,.,TRBV7-9,TRBD2,CASRAGEEETQYF,TGTGCCAGCAGAGCGGGAGAGGAAGAGACCCAGTACTTC
TRBJ2-2,.,TRBV2,.,CAFSHHLLTGLENTGELFF,TGTGCCTTCAGCCACCACCTTCTCACAGGGTTAGAAAACACCGGGGAGCTGTTTTTT
TRBJ2-1,few,TRBV4-2,.,CASSQAGTLNEQFF,TGTGCCAGCAGCCAAGCCGGGACTCTCAATGAGCAGTTCTTC
TRBJ1-2,.,TRBV29-1,TRBD1,CSVEELLQGRYGYTF,TGCAGCGTTGAAGAACTTTTACAGGGGCGGTATGGCTACACCTTC
TRBJ2-5,.,TRBV5-1,TRBD1,CASSLTGTGGQETQYF,TGCGCCAGCAGCTTGACCGGGACAGGGGGTCAAGAGACCCAGTACTTC
TRBJ2-3,.,TRBV12-3/TRBV12-4,TRBD2,CASSGGLAGLLDTQYF,TGTGCCAGCAGTGGTGGACTAGCGGGATTATTAGATACGCAGTATTTT
TRBJ2-1,many,TRBV28,.,CASRPGTNEQFF,TGTGCCAGCAGACCAGGGACGAATGAGCAGTTCTTC
TRBJ2-7,few,TRBV7-6,.,CASSLEGMDEQYF,TGTGCCAGCAGCTTAGAGGGGATGGACGAGCAGTACTTC
TRBJ2-5,.,TRBV5-1,.,CASSLELGHQYF,TGCGCCAGCAGCTTGGAGCTTGGTCACCAGTACTTC
TRBJ2-5,few,TRBV20-1,TRBD1,CSARSPTGQETQYF,TGCAGTGCTAGAAGTCCGACAGGGCAAGAGACCCAGTACTTC
TRBJ2-1,.,TRBV27,.,CASSPLGSWQFF,TGTGCCAGCAGCCCTCTGGGAAGTTGGCAGTTCTTC
TRBJ2-3,many,TRBV10-3,.,CAISETSADTQYF,TGTGCCATCAGTGAAACCAGCGCAGATACGCAGTATTTT
TRBJ2-3,few,TRBV5-5,TRBD1,CASSWTGPDTQYF,TGTGCCAGCAGCTGGACAGGGCCAGATACGCAGTATTTT
TRBJ2-1,.,TRBV20-1,.,CSASDYNEQFF,TGCAGTGCTTCCGACTACAATGAGCAGTTCTTC
TRBJ1-1,.,TRBV5-1,.,CASSLNRDIATMNTEAFF,TGCGCCAGCAGCTTGAATAGGGATATCGCCACAATGAACACTGAAGCTTTCTTT
TRBJ2-2,many,TRBV29-1,.,CSVSGTLGAGRTGELFF,TGCAGCGTTTCTGGGACCTTGGGGGCGGGGCGCACCGGGGAGCTGTTTTTT
TRBJ2-2,few,TRBV20-1,.,CSARERGRGGPLTGGELFF,TGCAGTGCTAGAGAACGCGGGAGAGGGGGCCCTCTAACGGGCGGGGAGCTGTTTTTT
TRBJ2-7,.,TRBV20-1,.,CSARAYRYYEQYF,TGCAGTGCTAGAGCCTATCGGTACTACGAGCAGTACTTC
TRBJ1-5,.,TRBV21-1,.,CASKQVGLGGQGGGYSNQPQHF,TGTGCCAGCAAGCAGGTCGGATTGGGAGGACAGGGAGGAGGGTATAGCAATCAGCCCCAGCATTTT
TRBJ2-1,many,TRBV4-3,TRBD1,CASSQDLRGQSYNEQFF,TGCGCCAGCAGCCAAGATCTTAGGGGACAGAGCTACAATGAGCAGTTCTTC
TRBJ1-1,few,TRBV9,.,CASSVDPTGTELEAFF,TGTGCCAGCAGCGTAGACCCGACCGGGACGGAGCTTGAAGCTTTCTTT
TRBJ2-1,many,TRBV20-1,.,CSARLGGRHEQFF,TGCAGTGCTAGGCTGGGAGGAAGGCATGAGCAGTTCTTC
TRBJ2-5,.,TRBV5-6,TRBD1,CASSLRARGHETQYF,TGTGCCAGCAGCTTGAGGGCCAGGGGGCATGAGACCCAGTACTTC
TRBJ2-1,.,TRBV27,.,CASTKGVSSYNEQFF,TGTGCCAGCACCAAGGGAGTAAGCTCCTACAATGAGCAGTTCTTC